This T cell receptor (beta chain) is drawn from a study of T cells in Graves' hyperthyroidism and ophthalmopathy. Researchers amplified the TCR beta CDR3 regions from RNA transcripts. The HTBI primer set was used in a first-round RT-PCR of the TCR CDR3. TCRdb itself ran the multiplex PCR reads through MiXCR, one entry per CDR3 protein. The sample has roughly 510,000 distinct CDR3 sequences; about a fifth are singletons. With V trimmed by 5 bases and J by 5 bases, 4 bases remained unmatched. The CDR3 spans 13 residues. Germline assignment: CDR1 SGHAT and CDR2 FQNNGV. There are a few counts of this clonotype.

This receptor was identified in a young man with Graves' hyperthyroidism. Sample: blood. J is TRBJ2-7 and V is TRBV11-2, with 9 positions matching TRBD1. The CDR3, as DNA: TGTGCCAGCAGCACCGGACAGGGGAACGAGCAGTACTTC. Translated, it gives CASSTGQGNEQYF.